This T cell receptor (beta chain) was sequenced during a study of T-cell reconstitution after alpha-beta-depleted transplantation in children. Study results and caveats: At around two months after transplant, the alpha-beta T cells were reportedly derived from several hundred expanded clones that came from non-depleted graft cells. Hyperexpanded clones declined; after one year, newly produced T cells mostly supplied diversity.

For TCRbeta, the library was prepared with unique molecular identifiers. Each CDR3 protein gets one entry after TCRdb re-called the PCR reads with MiXCR. In the table there are about 590,000 distinct CDR3 sequences, 13% of which are singletons. This clonotype was seen repeatedly, ten times or more. Antigen specificity is unknown. Sequenced here: PBMCs, mostly from graft donor cells, sampled 360 days after TCRalphabeta/CD19-depleted stem cell transplant. The TCR sequence derives from a male patient aged 10 to 17 who had a stem cell transplant for acute myeloid leukemia, so the T cells may come from the graft donor.

The CDR3: CASSPQSQGKDEQFF. Written as DNA, the CDR3 is TGTGCCAGCAGCCCCCAGTCACAGGGGAAAGATGAGCAGTTCTTC. The rearrangement links TRBV3-1 to TRBJ2-1; 7 bases are shared with TRBD1. The CDR3 loop spans 15 amino acids. The trim removed 4 bases at V and 8 bases at J, leaving 11 bases unmatched. CDR1 and CDR2 from the germline V gene are LGHDT and YNNKEL (reference sequence).